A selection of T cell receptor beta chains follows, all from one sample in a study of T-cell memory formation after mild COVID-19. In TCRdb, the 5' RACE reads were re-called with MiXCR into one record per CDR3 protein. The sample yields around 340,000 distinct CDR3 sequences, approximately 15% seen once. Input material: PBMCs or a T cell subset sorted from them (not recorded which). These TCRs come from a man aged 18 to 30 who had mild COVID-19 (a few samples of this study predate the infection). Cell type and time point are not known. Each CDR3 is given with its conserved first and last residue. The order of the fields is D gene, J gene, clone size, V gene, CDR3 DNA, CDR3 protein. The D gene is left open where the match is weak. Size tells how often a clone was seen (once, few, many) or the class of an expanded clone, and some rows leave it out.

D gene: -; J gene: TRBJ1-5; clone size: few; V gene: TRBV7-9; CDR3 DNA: TGTGCCAGCAGCCTAAGCCTTGAGAATCAGCCCCAGCATTTT; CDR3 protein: CASSLSLENQPQHF
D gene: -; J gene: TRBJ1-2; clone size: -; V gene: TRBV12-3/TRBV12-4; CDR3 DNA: TGTGCCAGCAGTTGGGACGTTCGAAACTATGGCTACACCTTC; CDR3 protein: CASSWDVRNYGYTF
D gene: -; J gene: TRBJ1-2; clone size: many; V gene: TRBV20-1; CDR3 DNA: TGCAGTGCTAGTTTACACCCCAGCGCCAACTATGGCTACACCTTC; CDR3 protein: CSASLHPSANYGYTF
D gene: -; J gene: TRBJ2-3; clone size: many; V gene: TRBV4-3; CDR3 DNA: TGCGCCAGCAGCCAAGGTGGGGGGGGGCGAGATACGCAGTATTTT; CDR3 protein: CASSQGGGGRDTQYF
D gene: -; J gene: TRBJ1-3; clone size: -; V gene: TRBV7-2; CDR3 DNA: TGTGCCAGCCGTACAGACAGTTACTCTGGAAACACCATATATTTT; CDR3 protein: CASRTDSYSGNTIYF
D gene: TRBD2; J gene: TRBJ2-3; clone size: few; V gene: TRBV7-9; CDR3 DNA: TGTGCCAGCAGACCTCGGGGGGACGGCACAGATACGCAGTATTTT; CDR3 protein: CASRPRGDGTDTQYF
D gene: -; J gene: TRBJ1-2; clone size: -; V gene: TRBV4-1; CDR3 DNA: TGCGCCAGCAGCCTTGGGACTCTCTCTGCCGTCTATGGCTACACCTTC; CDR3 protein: CASSLGTLSAVYGYTF
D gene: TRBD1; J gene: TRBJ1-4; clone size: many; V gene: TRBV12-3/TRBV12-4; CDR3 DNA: TGTGCCAGCAGTCAGCGCCGGACAGGGGATCGGGAAAAACTGTTTTTT; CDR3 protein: CASSQRRTGDREKLFF
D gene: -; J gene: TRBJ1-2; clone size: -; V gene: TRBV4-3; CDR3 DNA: TGCGCCAGCAGCCAAGGCGTGGGCGCAGGCTATGGCTACACCTTC; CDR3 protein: CASSQGVGAGYGYTF
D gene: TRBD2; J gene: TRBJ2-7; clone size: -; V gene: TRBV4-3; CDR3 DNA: TGCGCCAGCAGCCAAGACAGGGGGACTAGCGGCGTTTACGAGCAGTACTTC; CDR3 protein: CASSQDRGTSGVYEQYF
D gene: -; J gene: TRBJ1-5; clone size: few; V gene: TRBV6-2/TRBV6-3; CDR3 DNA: TGTGCCAGCAGTTCTTCCACCGGCGGGCCCCAGCATTTT; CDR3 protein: CASSSSTGGPQHF
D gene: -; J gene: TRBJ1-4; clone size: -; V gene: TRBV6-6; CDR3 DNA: TGTGCCAGCAGTTACAGGCAGAAGGATGAAAAACTGTTTTTT; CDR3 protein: CASSYRQKDEKLFF
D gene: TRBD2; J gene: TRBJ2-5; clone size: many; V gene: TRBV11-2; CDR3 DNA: TGTGCCAGCAGCTCCGGTCGCCCGTTGACTAGCGGGGGGGCGAAGACCCAGTACTTC; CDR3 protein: CASSSGRPLTSGGAKTQYF
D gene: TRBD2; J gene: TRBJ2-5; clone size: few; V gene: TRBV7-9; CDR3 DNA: TGTGCCAGCAGCCCAGGTCGGCGGGAGGGAGAGACCCAGTACTTC; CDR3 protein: CASSPGRREGETQYF
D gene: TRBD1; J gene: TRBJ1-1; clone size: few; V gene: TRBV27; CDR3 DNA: TGTGCCAGCAGTATCGGACAGGGGTTCGCTGAAGCTTTCTTT; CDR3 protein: CASSIGQGFAEAFF
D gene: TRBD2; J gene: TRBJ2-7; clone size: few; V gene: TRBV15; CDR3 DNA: TGTGCCACCAGCAGAGATCGGAGCGGGACCTACGAGCAGTACTTC; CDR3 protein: CATSRDRSGTYEQYF
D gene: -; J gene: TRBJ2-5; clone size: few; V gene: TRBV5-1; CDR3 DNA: TGCGCCAGCAGATTTCAGGGGTTACGAGAGACCCAGTACTTC; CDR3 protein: CASRFQGLRETQYF
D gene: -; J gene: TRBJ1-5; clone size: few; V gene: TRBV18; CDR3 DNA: TGTGCCAGCTCACCAAATGAGTACACAATTTATAGCAATCAGCCCCAGCATTTT; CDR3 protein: CASSPNEYTIYSNQPQHF
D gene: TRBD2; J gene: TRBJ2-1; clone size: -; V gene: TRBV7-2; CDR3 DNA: TGTGCCAGCAGCTTAGAGGGCGGGGGGGCGTATGAGCAGTTCTTC; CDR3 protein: CASSLEGGGAYEQFF
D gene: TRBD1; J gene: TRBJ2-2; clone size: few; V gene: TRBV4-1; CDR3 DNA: TGCGCCAGCAGCCAAGAGCAGGGGGCAGGCGGGGAGCTGTTTTTT; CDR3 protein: CASSQEQGAGGELFF
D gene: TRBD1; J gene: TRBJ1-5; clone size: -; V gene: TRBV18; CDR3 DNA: TGTGCCAGCTCACCATATACAGGGGATCAGCCCCAGCATTTT; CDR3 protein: CASSPYTGDQPQHF
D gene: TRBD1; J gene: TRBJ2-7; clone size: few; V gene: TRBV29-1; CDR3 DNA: TGCAGCGTTGAACCCGGGACAGGGAGCTACGAGCAGTACTTC; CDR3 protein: CSVEPGTGSYEQYF
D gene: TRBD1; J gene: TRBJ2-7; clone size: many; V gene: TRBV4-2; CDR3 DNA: TGTGCCAGCAGGTCAGGGGGCGCGCTATCATACGAGCAGTACTTC; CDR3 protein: CASRSGGALSYEQYF
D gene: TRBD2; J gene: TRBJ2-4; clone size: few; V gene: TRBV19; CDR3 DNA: TGTGCCAGTAGTATTTCGGGAGGCAAAAACATTCAGTACTTC; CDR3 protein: CASSISGGKNIQYF
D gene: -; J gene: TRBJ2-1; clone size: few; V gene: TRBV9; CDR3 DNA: TGTGCCAGCAGCGTAGGGGGTGGGGGGATTAATGAGCAGTTCTTC; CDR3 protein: CASSVGGGGINEQFF
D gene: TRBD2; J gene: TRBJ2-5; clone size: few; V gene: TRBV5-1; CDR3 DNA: TGCGCCAGCAGCACGGGACTAGCGGGGGCGGAGGAGACCCAGTACTTC; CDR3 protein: CASSTGLAGAEETQYF
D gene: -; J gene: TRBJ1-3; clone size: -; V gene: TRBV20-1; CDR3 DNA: TGCAGTGCTGAGCTGGTTCGGCAGGGCAGGGGAAACACCATATATTTT; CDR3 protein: CSAELVRQGRGNTIYF
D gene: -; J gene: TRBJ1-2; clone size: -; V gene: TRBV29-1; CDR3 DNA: TGCAGCATCCCTGTTGGGGCGCATGGCTACACCTTC; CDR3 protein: CSIPVGAHGYTF
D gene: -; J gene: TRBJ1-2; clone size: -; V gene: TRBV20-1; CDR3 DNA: TGCAGTGCTCTAGAACAGAACTATGGCTACACCTTC; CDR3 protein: CSALEQNYGYTF
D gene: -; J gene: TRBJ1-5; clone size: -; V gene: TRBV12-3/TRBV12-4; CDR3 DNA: TGTGCCAGCAGGAGACAGGACGTGGAGTCCCAGCATTTT; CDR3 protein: CASRRQDVESQHF
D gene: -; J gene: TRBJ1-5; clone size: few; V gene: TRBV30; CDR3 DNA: TGTGCCTGGAGTCAGAGCAATCAGCCCCAGCATTTT; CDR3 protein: CAWSQSNQPQHF
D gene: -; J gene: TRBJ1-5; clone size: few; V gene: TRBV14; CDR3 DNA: TGTGCCAGCAGCCAAGCTGGAGGGCCCCAGCATTTT; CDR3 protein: CASSQAGGPQHF
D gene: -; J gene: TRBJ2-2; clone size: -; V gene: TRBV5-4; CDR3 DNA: TGTGCCAGCACCCCGGGACAGAACACCGGGGAGCTGTTTTTT; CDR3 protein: CASTPGQNTGELFF
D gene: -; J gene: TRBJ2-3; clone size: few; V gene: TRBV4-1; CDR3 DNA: TGCGCCAGCAGCCAAGAAGTCCGACAGTCATCAGATACGCAGTATTTT; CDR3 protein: CASSQEVRQSSDTQYF
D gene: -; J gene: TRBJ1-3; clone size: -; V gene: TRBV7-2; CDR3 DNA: TGTGCCAGCAGCTTGGACTGGGCGTTCGGAAACACCATATATTTT; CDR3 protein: CASSLDWAFGNTIYF
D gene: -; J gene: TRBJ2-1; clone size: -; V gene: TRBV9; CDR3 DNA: TGTGCCAGCAGCCCGGTAGACGGCCGCAATGAGCAGTTCTTC; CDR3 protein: CASSPVDGRNEQFF
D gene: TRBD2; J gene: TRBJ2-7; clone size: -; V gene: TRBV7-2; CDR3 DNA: TGTGCCAGCAGCTTACGTGCGGGAGTAGGTAACGAGCAGTACTTC; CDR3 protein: CASSLRAGVGNEQYF
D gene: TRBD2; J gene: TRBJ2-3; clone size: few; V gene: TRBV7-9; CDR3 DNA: TGTGCCAGCAGCTTTTCGGGGGGGCCATTCTACACAGATACGCAGTATTTT; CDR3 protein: CASSFSGGPFYTDTQYF
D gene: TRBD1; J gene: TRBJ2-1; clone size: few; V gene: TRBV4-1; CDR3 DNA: TGCGCCAGCAGCCTCTGGACAGGAGAGGGTGAGCAGTTCTTC; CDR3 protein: CASSLWTGEGEQFF
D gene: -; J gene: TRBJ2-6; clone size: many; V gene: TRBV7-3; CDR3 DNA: TGTGCCAGCAGCTTAGGGATTAGCTCTGGGGCCAACGTCCTGACTTTC; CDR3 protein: CASSLGISSGANVLTF
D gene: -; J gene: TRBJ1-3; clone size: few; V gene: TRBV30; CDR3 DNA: TGTGCCTGGAGTGTATCAAGCACTGGAAACACCATATATTTT; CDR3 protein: CAWSVSSTGNTIYF
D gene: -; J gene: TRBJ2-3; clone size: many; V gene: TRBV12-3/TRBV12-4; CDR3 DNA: TGTGCCAGCAGACTGACCACCGGCACAGATACGCAGTATTTT; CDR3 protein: CASRLTTGTDTQYF
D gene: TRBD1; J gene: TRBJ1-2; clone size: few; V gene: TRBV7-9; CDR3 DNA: TGTGCCAGCAGCTCAATTTCCGGGACAGGGGTCGGCTACACCTTC; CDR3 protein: CASSSISGTGVGYTF
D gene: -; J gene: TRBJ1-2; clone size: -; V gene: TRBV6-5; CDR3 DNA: TGTGCCAGCAGCCCCGACGGCGAATATGGCTACACCTTC; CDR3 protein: CASSPDGEYGYTF
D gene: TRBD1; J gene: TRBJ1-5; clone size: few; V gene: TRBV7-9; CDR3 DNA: TGTGCCAGCAGCAGACAGGGGTATCAGCCCCAGCATTTT; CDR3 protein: CASSRQGYQPQHF
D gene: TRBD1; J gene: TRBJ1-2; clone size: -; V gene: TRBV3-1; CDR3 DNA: TGTGCCAGCAGCCACGGGACAGATGGCTACACCTTC; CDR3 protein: CASSHGTDGYTF
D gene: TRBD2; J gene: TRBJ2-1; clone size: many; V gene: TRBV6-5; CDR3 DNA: TGTGCCAGCAGATACAGGGCGGGGGGGTCGAATGAGCAGTTCTTC; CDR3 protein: CASRYRAGGSNEQFF
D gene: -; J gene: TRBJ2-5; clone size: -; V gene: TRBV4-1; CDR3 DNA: TGCGCCAGCAGCGGGGGGCGGGACCCCCAAGAGACCCAGTACTTC; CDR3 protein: CASSGGRDPQETQYF
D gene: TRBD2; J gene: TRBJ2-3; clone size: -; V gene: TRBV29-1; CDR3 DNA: TGCAGCGTTAGGCGGGGGGGCACAGATACGCAGTATTTT; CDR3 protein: CSVRRGGTDTQYF
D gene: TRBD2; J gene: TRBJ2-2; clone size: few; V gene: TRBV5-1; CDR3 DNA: TGCGCCAGCAGCAGAAAGACTAGCGGGGCGAACACCGGGGAGCTGTTTTTT; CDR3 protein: CASSRKTSGANTGELFF
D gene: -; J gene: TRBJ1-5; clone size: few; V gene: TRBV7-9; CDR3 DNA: TGTGCCAGCAGCTTAGCGGGGGGCCGGGATCAGCCCCAGCATTTT; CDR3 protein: CASSLAGGRDQPQHF
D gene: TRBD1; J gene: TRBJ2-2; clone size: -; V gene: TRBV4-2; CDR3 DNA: TGTGCCAGCAGACAGGGGGCGAACGGCGGGGAGCTGTTTTTT; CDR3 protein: CASRQGANGGELFF
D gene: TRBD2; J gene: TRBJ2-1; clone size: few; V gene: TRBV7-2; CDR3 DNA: TGTGCCAGCAGCTTAGGGTGGGGTACTAGCGGGGACCAAAATGAGCAGTTCTTC; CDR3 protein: CASSLGWGTSGDQNEQFF
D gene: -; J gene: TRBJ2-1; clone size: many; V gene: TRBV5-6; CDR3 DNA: TGTGCCAGCAGCCGTGGACTCTACAATGAGCAGTTCTTC; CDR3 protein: CASSRGLYNEQFF
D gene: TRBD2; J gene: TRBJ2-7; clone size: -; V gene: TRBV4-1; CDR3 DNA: TGCGCCAGCAGCCTCCGGGGGGGTTCCTACGAGCAGTACTTC; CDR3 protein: CASSLRGGSYEQYF
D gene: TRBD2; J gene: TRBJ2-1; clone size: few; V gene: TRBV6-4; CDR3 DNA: TGTGCCAGCACCCGAGTAGCGGGGTACAATGAGCAGTTCTTC; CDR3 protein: CASTRVAGYNEQFF
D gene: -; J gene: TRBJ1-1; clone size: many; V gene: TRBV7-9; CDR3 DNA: TGTGCCAGCAGCCTATCAGGGTTTACTGAAGCTTTCTTT; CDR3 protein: CASSLSGFTEAFF